The next 24 T cell receptor beta chains were all read from a single sample in a study of blood T cell repertoires in COVID-19. Measured with immunoSEQ multiplex PCR; TCRdb has only the in-frame clones, and not every one. The sample has approximately 150,000 clones; over 75% are singletons. The sequenced material came from peripheral blood. These receptors came from a man aged 70 or older with acute or convalescent COVID-19.

The genes are TRBV28 and TRBJ2-2, with no clear D. Germline V gene sequence: CDR1 MDHEN, CDR2 SYDVKM. The V end lost 4 bases, the J end lost 3 bases, and 9 bases lay between the germline ends. This CDR3 contains 14 residues. The CDR3 DNA is TGTGCCAGCAGTTCCCCGTCGGACACCGGGGAGCTGTTTTTT. Amino acids: CASSSPSDTGELFF.

V usage is TRBV15 and J usage is TRBJ2-1, with TRBD1 as a possible D gene (5 bases). Trimming took off 5 bases at V and 7 bases at J, with 21 bases between the two ends. Germline V gene data show CDR1 as LNHNV and CDR2 as YYDKDF (reference sequence). The CDR3 spans 16 residues. The CDR3 here is CATSSFSKGDGNEQFF. CDR3 nucleotides: TGTGCCACCAGCTCCTTCTCAAAAGGGGATGGGAATGAGCAGTTCTTC.

The rearrangement links TRBV7-8 to TRBJ1-4; a possible D gene is TRBD1 (5 bases). The V gene lost 1 base and the J gene lost 3 bases, with 9 bases spanning the gap. There are 15 residues in the CDR3. CDR1 and CDR2 from the germline V gene are SGHVS and FQNEAQ. The CDR3 nucleotides are TGTGCCAGCAGCTTAGAGGGGATTCCTAATGAAAAACTGTTTTTT. It codes for CASSLEGIPNEKLFF.

V and J are TRBV29-1 and TRBJ2-2; 7 positions agree with TRBD1. The CDR3 loop spans 17 amino acids. V was clipped by 0 bases and J by 0 bases; unmatched bases: 7. CDR1 SQVTM and CDR2 ANQGSEA come from the germline V gene. The CDR3 is CSVEDRGQFANTGELFF. CDR3 DNA sequence: TGCAGCGTTGAAGATCGGGGACAGTTCGCGAACACCGGGGAGCTGTTTTTT.

The count of this clone is one. The CDR3 coding sequence is TGTGCCAGCTCACCGGACAGGATTGGGATAGAGACCCAGTACTTC. It yields the protein CASSPDRIGIETQYF. The chain couples TRBV18 to TRBJ2-5, with 7 bases aligning to TRBD1. The CDR3 is 15 amino acids. Germline CDR1 reads KGHSH; CDR2 reads LQKENI. Trimming took 3 bases from V and 4 from J; bases not matched to a gene: 8. Based on the CDR3 plus reference TRBV18 and TRBJ2-5, the full variable domain is NAGVMQNPRHLVRRRGQEARLRCSPMKGHSHVYWYRQLPEEGLKFMVYLQKENIIDESGMPKERFSAEFPKEGPSILRIQQVVRGDSAAYFCASSPDRIGIETQYFGPGTRLLVL.

The V call is TRBV6-2 or TRBV6-3, the J call TRBJ2-1; 11 bases line up with TRBD2. This CDR3 region has 16 residues. J gave up 6 bases and V 6 bases, and 10 bases lay outside the gene matches. Germline CDR1 MNHEY, CDR2 SVGEGT. The CDR3 DNA follows: TGTGCCAGCAGCTTACTCGGACTAGCGGGCGTCAATGAGCAGTTCTTC. It translates to CASSLLGLAGVNEQFF.

This clone has a single count. This chain uses TRBV10-2 with TRBJ2-5, with 14 bases aligning to TRBD2. After removal of 6 bases from V and 5 bases from J, the junction contained 8 bases not matched to a gene. The CDR3 spans 16 residues. Germline CDR1 is WSHSY and CDR2 is SAAADI. In DNA, the CDR3 is TGCGCCAGCAGAACGCCGACTAGCGGGGGGGGTGAGACCCAGTACTTC. Translation: CASRTPTSGGGETQYF.

This clone was counted only a few times. The V and J genes are TRBV10-3 and TRBJ1-6, with 7 bases that match TRBD1. The germline V gene has CDR1 ENHRY and CDR2 SYGVKD. The ends lost 2 bases at V and 7 bases at J; junction bases unmatched: 5. This CDR3 spans 15 amino acids. The CDR3, as DNA: TGTGCCATCAGTGAGCGCTCAGGGGGGAATTCACCCCTCCACTTT. Protein sequence: CAISERSGGNSPLHF.

This chain connects TRBV2 to TRBJ1-2; D unclear. Per the germline V gene, CDR1 is SNHLY and CDR2 is FYNNEI. The CDR3 loop spans 13 amino acids. Trimming pared 5 bases from V and 8 bases from J, leaving 15 bases between. The CDR3 reads CASSPTRSEGYTF. CDR3 sequence (DNA): TGTGCCAGCAGTCCAACACGGTCGGAGGGCTACACCTTC.

CDR3 nucleotides: TGTGCCAGCAGCCAGGACGACAGCACTGAAGCTTTCTTT. Translation: CASSQDDSTEAFF. J is TRBJ1-1 and V is TRBV3-1 (or the pseudogene TRBV3-2), with D maybe TRBD1 (5 bases). V was clipped by 3 bases and J by 4 bases, with 9 bases between them. The CDR3 totals 13 residues. Germline CDR1 is LGHDT and CDR2 is YNNKEL (reference sequence).

Only a few counts were recorded for this clone. The J gene is TRBJ1-2, the V gene TRBV7-2; D is ambiguous. CDR3 length: 13 amino acids. The V end was cut by 5 bases, the J end by 1 base, with 8 bases between. Germline loops: CDR1 SGHTA, CDR2 FQGNSA. The CDR3 DNA is TGTGCCAGCAGCCTACAGAATAACTATGGCTACACCTTC. Its protein is CASSLQNNYGYTF.

V and J are TRBV27 and TRBJ2-2; TRBD1 matches 8 bases. Germline V CDR1 and CDR2: MNHEY, SMNVEV (reference sequence). Trimming at V came to 4 bases and at J to 5 bases, leaving 6 bases not matched to a gene. CDR3 length: 15 amino acids. DNA of the CDR3: TGTGCCAGCAGTTCTTGGACAGGGCGGACCGGGGAGCTGTTTTTT. Translated: CASSSWTGRTGELFF.

The V gene is TRBV5-4, the J gene TRBJ2-3, with D tentatively TRBD2 (5 bases). CDR3 length: 14 amino acids. V lost 0 bases, J lost 2 bases, and 7 bases lay in between. Looked up from germline, CDR1 is SGHNT and CDR2 is YYREEE (reference sequence). The CDR3 reads CASSLAGITDTQYF. CDR3 in DNA: TGTGCCAGCAGCTTGGCCGGGATCACAGATACGCAGTATTTT.

This clone was recorded only once. The rearrangement links TRBV4-1 to TRBJ2-1, with 7 nucleotides matching TRBD1. Germline CDR1 MGHRA, CDR2 YSYEKL. V was clipped by 2 bases and J by 9 bases; unmatched bases: 7. This CDR3 region has 14 residues. Here the CDR3 reads CASSQPKQGSEQFF. CDR3 DNA sequence: TGCGCCAGCAGCCAACCGAAACAGGGGAGTGAGCAGTTCTTC.

The rearrangement links TRBV10-2 to TRBJ1-1, with a tentative D call TRBD1 (6 bases). This CDR3 is built from 14 residues. Germline V gene data show CDR1 as WSHSY and CDR2 as SAAADI. V dropped 6 bases and J dropped 3 bases, with 14 bases sitting between them. Here the CDR3 reads CASRNRALDTEAFF. In DNA form, the CDR3 reads TGCGCCAGCAGGAACAGGGCATTGGACACTGAAGCTTTCTTT.

CDR3 in DNA: TGTGCCAGCAGCTTAATCGATACAGGCCCCTTTGGCTACACCTTC. The encoded protein is CASSLIDTGPFGYTF. J is TRBJ1-2 and V is TRBV7-2; TRBD1 might be the D (5 bases). CDR1 SGHTA and CDR2 FQGNSA come from the germline V gene. V dropped 2 bases and J dropped 7 bases, with 17 bases sitting between them. The CDR3 covers 15 residues.

The chain employs TRBV5-1 and TRBJ1-4; possible D gene TRBD1, 6 bases. Per germline, CDR1 SGHRS and CDR2 YFSETQ. The CDR3 length is 16 residues. Deletions cut 2 bases from V and 0 bases from J, with 11 bases between. The CDR3 bases are TGCGCCAGCAGCTTCACAGGGACGACAACTAATGAAAAACTGTTTTTT. It specifies CASSFTGTTTNEKLFF.

The chain links TRBV18 to TRBJ1-3, with 8 bases aligning to TRBD1. CDR1 and CDR2 from the germline V gene are KGHSH and LQKENI. The CDR3 is made up of 14 amino acids. After removal of 3 bases from V and 6 bases from J, the junction contained 4 bases not matched to a gene. The CDR3, as DNA: TGTGCCAGCTCACCGACAGGGGCTGAAAACACCATATATTTT. Residues: CASSPTGAENTIYF.

This clone was seen a single time. The V and J genes are TRBV7-2 and TRBJ2-1; D gene uncertain. Between the trimmed V and J ends, which lost 5 bases and 0 bases, there was a span of 11 bases. This CDR3 has 15 residues. The germline V gene encodes CDR1 SGHTA and CDR2 FQGNSA. CDR3 in DNA: TGTGCCAGCAGCCTCCCAGGTTTCTCCTACAATGAGCAGTTCTTC. This translates into CASSLPGFSYNEQFF.

This clone was recorded once. The rearrangement uses TRBV5-1 and TRBJ1-3; no definite D call. Germline V gene sequence: CDR1 SGHRS, CDR2 YFSETQ. V was cut by 0 bases and J by 1 base, with 11 bases left in between. CDR3 length: 16 amino acids. The CDR3, as DNA: TGCGCCAGCAGCTTGGGGCAGGAAACTTCTGGAAACACCATATATTTT. The encoded protein is CASSLGQETSGNTIYF.

The chain links TRBV3-1 (or the pseudogene TRBV3-2) to TRBJ1-5; 9 positions agree with TRBD1. The CDR3 is 14 residues long. With 4 bases clipped from V and 2 bases from J, the junction kept 0 bases outside the gene matches. CDR1 LGHDT and CDR2 YNNKEL come from the germline V gene (reference sequence). The CDR3 DNA is TGTGCCAGCAGCCGGACAGGGGGCAATCAGCCCCAGCATTTT. It yields the protein CASSRTGGNQPQHF.

The chain links TRBV29-1 to TRBJ1-2; 7 nucleotides match TRBD1. The CDR3 is 14 residues long. The ends lost 6 bases at V and 3 bases at J; junction bases unmatched: 10. Looked up from germline, CDR1 is SQVTM and CDR2 is ANQGSEA. CDR3 sequence: CSVATGATHYGYTF. The CDR3 nucleotides are TGCAGCGTCGCCACAGGGGCCACCCACTATGGCTACACCTTC.

The chain recombines TRBV19 with TRBJ1-5, with TRBD1 matching 7 bases. Germline V CDR1 and CDR2: LNHDA, SQIVND (reference sequence). The CDR3 spans 16 residues. V lost 4 bases, J lost 3 bases, and 9 bases stayed unmatched. CDR3 sequence reads: CASSNEPGQHNQPQHF. In DNA form, the CDR3 reads TGTGCCAGTAGTAATGAACCGGGACAGCACAATCAGCCCCAGCATTTT.

This chain joins TRBV2 and TRBJ2-7, with D unclear. In germline, CDR1 is SNHLY, CDR2 FYNNEI. CDR3 size: 15 residues. V was cut by 6 bases and J by 2 bases, with 17 bases left in between. CDR3 sequence (DNA): TGTGCCAGCAGGGTAGAGACTCTTACCACCTACGAGCAGTACTTC. It encodes CASRVETLTTYEQYF.